The clone carrying this T cell receptor (beta chain) was observed at least ten times. This entry belongs to a study of identical twins. No donor was unhealthy or non-Caucasian. It was template switching that added a universal primer site, and there were unique molecular identifiers on the cDNA. TCRdb analysed the 5' RACE reads with MiXCR anew, one entry per CDR3 protein. The sample includes roughly 240,000 distinct CDR3 sequences, roughly 7% of them seen just once. Between the trimmed V and J ends, which lost 0 bases and 6 bases, there was a span of 11 bases. The CDR3 spans 14 residues. CDR1 is MNHEY and CDR2 is SVGAGI in the germline V gene. Separately, the same data were catalogued under a study of yellow fever vaccine responses in identical twins.

The chain carries TRBV6-5 and TRBJ1-1; D call uncertain. The TCR sequence derives from a young woman in good health. The sequenced sample was memory (CD45RO+) T cells sorted from blood. CDR3 bases: TGTGCCAGCAGTTACTCTGCGGGTTTCGCTGAAGCTTTCTTT. Translation gives CASSYSAGFAEAFF.